This passage covers 26 T cell receptor beta chains from one sample sequenced in a study of CD8 T cells in ankylosing spondylitis. Using its own MiXCR run on the 5' RACE reads, TCRdb lists one record per CDR3 protein. Here the sample spans about 130,000 distinct CDR3 sequences, approximately 9.7% being singletons. Material for sequencing was blood, either unsorted or a sorted T cell fraction (not recorded which). These receptors all come from a male donor with ankylosing spondylitis or in good health (not recorded which).

This clonotype has ten or more counts. The V gene is TRBV6-5, the J gene TRBJ1-6; D not resolved. The length of the CDR3 is 16 residues. Germline loops: CDR1 MNHEY, CDR2 SVGAGI. Trimming took 2 bases from V and 0 from J, leaving 8 bases between them. CDR3 amino acids: CASSYGRSSYNSPLHF. In nucleotides, the CDR3 is TGTGCCAGCAGTTACGGGCGGAGCTCCTATAATTCACCCCTCCACTTT.

This clonotype was counted only a few times. This chain links TRBV29-1 with TRBJ2-7; D ambiguous. This CDR3 comprises 12 residues. CDR1 and CDR2 from the germline V gene are SQVTM and ANQGSEA. Trimming cost V 4 bases and J 5 bases, with 12 bases left between them. The CDR3 region has the DNA TGCAGCGTTGTTCGGGTCGGAAACGAGCAGTACTTC. Translating it yields CSVVRVGNEQYF.

In this sample, this clonotype turned up a few times. The gene calls are TRBV7-9 and TRBJ2-1, with D hard to call. Germline CDR1 is SEHNR and CDR2 is FQNEAQ (reference sequence). The CDR3 runs to 11 residues. V lost 3 bases to trimming and J lost 7 bases, with 4 bases between them. The CDR3 DNA sequence: TGTGCCAGCAGCTTTCGGAATGAGCAGTTCTTC. This codes for CASSFRNEQFF.

This chain links TRBV7-2 with TRBJ2-1, with D unresolved. V lost 0 bases and J 10 bases, leaving 7 bases between the germline ends. The CDR3 has 12 residues. Germline V gene lookup returns CDR1 SGHTA and CDR2 FQGNSA. The chain's CDR3 is CASSLATSEQFF. The CDR3 DNA reads as TGTGCCAGCAGCTTAGCGACGTCGGAGCAGTTCTTC.

This clonotype occurred many times. V gene TRBV2 combines with J gene TRBJ2-7; tentative D call: TRBD1 (6 bases). The CDR3 is 14 residues long. The germline CDR1 and CDR2 sequences are SNHLY and FYNNEI. The V end lost 4 bases, the J end lost 2 bases, and 12 bases lay between the germline ends. As DNA, the CDR3 is TGTGCCAGCAGTGTACAGGGAGCCCCCTACGAGCAGTACTTC. Its translation is CASSVQGAPYEQYF.

This clonotype was seen repeatedly, ten times or more. This rearrangement joins TRBV5-1 to TRBJ1-4; possibly TRBD1 for D (6 bases). The CDR3 extends over 16 amino acids. The germline V gene has CDR1 SGHRS and CDR2 YFSETQ. V gave up 4 bases and J gave up 4 bases, with 17 bases separating them. The CDR3, as DNA: TGCGCCAGCAGCCCCGGTTGGGGGCCGAGTAATGAAAAACTGTTTTTT. This translates into CASSPGWGPSNEKLFF.

The chain employs TRBV20-1 and TRBJ1-5; 9 bases map to TRBD1. V lost 6 bases to trimming and J lost 2 bases; unmatched junction nucleotides: 14. The CDR3 is made up of 17 amino acids. Germline CDR1 reads DFQATT; CDR2 reads SNEGSKA (reference sequence). CDR3 sequence: CSALPGQGSLRNQPQHF. Written as DNA, the CDR3 is TGCAGTGCGTTACCGGGACAGGGTTCCCTTCGCAATCAGCCCCAGCATTTT.

This clonotype appeared many times. The V and J genes are TRBV4-3 and TRBJ2-6; D perhaps matches TRBD1 (6 bases). CDR1 is LGHNA, CDR2 YSLEER, per germline. Trimming took 0 bases from V and 0 from J, leaving 9 bases between them. The CDR3 is made up of 17 amino acids. CDR3 DNA sequence: TGCGCCAGCAGCCAAGACAGGGGAAGCTCTGGGGCCAACGTCCTGACTTTC. As protein: CASSQDRGSSGANVLTF.

This clonotype showed up just a few times. This chain connects TRBV12-3 or TRBV12-4 to TRBJ1-1; unclear D gene. V lost 0 bases and J lost 5, with 13 bases in between. The CDR3 extends over 15 amino acids. CDR3 protein: CASSLALAPGTEAFF. The CDR3 coding sequence is TGTGCCAGCAGTTTAGCATTGGCCCCGGGAACTGAAGCTTTCTTT.

The sample holds many counts of this clonotype. The chain is built from TRBV20-1 and TRBJ2-5; D ambiguous. Trimming left V 1 base short and J 5 bases short, with 11 bases between. The CDR3 length is 13 residues. Per germline, CDR1 DFQATT and CDR2 SNEGSKA (reference sequence). Written as DNA, the CDR3 is TGCAGTGCTAGAGCGGTCCTGAGGGAGACCCAGTACTTC. It codes for CSARAVLRETQYF.

This clonotype was counted at least ten times. The J gene is TRBJ2-5, the V gene TRBV20-1; TRBD2 might be the D (5 bases). V dropped 6 bases and J dropped 3 bases, with 11 bases sitting between them. The germline V gene encodes CDR1 DFQATT and CDR2 SNEGSKA (reference sequence). The CDR3 runs to 12 residues. The DNA of the CDR3 is TGCAGTGCATTGCTAGCTAAAGAGACCCAGTACTTC. This gives the protein CSALLAKETQYF.

This clonotype was seen repeatedly, ten times or more. The chain uses TRBV11-2 and TRBJ2-6; D uncertain. Germline values: CDR1 SGHAT, CDR2 FQNNGV. V was trimmed by 0 bases and J by 0 bases, leaving 9 bases between them. This CDR3 has 17 residues. CDR3 nucleotides: TGTGCCAGCAGCTTAGAGGGATTCTACTCTGGGGCCAACGTCCTGACTTTC. This codes for CASSLEGFYSGANVLTF.

V and J are TRBV20-1 and TRBJ2-1; 11 nucleotides align to TRBD2. The CDR3 spans 15 residues. In germline, CDR1 is DFQATT, CDR2 SNEGSKA (reference sequence). J gave up 0 bases and V 3 bases, and 1 base lay outside the gene matches. This CDR3 is CSASSGRDSYNEQFF. Here the CDR3 DNA reads TGCAGTGCTAGTAGCGGGAGGGACTCCTACAATGAGCAGTTCTTC.

This clonotype appeared many times. DNA for the CDR3: TGCAGTGCTGGTGGGACGTTTGGAGTTTCCTACGAGCAGTACTTC. Amino acid sequence: CSAGGTFGVSYEQYF. The V call is TRBV20-1, the J call TRBJ2-7, with D perhaps given as TRBD1 or TRBD2 (5 bases each). The V and J ends lost 5 bases and 1 base respectively, with 18 bases between them. Germline V CDR1 and CDR2: DFQATT, SNEGSKA (reference sequence). CDR3 length equals 15 residues.

This clonotype has a count of ten or more. The rearrangement joins TRBV6-5 to TRBJ2-7; D may be TRBD2 (5 bases). Germline CDR1 MNHEY, CDR2 SVGAGI. The CDR3 extends over 14 amino acids. V was trimmed by 2 bases and J by 1 base, leaving 9 bases between them. DNA for the CDR3: TGTGCCAGCAGTTACGGATGGGAGTCCTACGAGCAGTACTTC. This encodes CASSYGWESYEQYF.

This clonotype was seen ten or more times. The genes are TRBV7-2 and TRBJ2-2; TRBD2 aligns across 7 bases. The V and J ends lost 1 base and 8 bases, in that order; junction bases with no gene match: 7. This CDR3 has 15 residues. In germline, CDR1 is SGHTA, CDR2 FQGNSA. CDR3 DNA: TGTGCCAGCAGCTTAGGCGGCGGGAGTTCGGGGGAGCTGTTTTTT. This translates into CASSLGGGSSGELFF.

This clonotype was counted ten times or more. The chain has TRBV5-5 and TRBJ2-1; TRBD2 matches at 10 bases. CDR3 length equals 18 residues. Trimming took 5 bases from V and 5 from J; bases not matched to a gene: 16. Germline V gene sequence: CDR1 SGHKS, CDR2 YYEKEE (reference sequence). DNA of the CDR3: TGTGCCAGCAGGCTCCTCGTGACTAGCGGGTCTATGGACAATGAGCAGTTCTTC. Encoded protein: CASRLLVTSGSMDNEQFF.

The rearrangement uses TRBV7-6 and TRBJ2-4; TRBD1 might be the D (6 bases). Germline V gene lookup returns CDR1 SGHVS and CDR2 FNYEAQ. Between the trimmed V and J ends, which lost 4 bases and 1 base, there was a span of 29 bases. The CDR3 is 21 residues long. Here the CDR3 reads CASSSNREGVNARGAKNIQYF. In DNA form, the CDR3 reads TGTGCCAGCAGCTCCAATCGGGAAGGCGTAAATGCGAGGGGGGCCAAAAACATTCAGTACTTC.

Concerning this clonotype itself: A much larger clone differs by one base, so this may be a read error. Here the CDR3 DNA reads TGTGCCAGCTCACCGCGGGACATACCAATCGGCCTGGCCAAAAACAGTCAGTACTTC. Translation gives CASSPRDIPIGLAKNSQYF. The chain uses TRBV18 and TRBJ2-4; D possibly matches TRBD1 or TRBD2 (6 bases each). The length of the CDR3 is 19 residues. Germline-derived CDR1 and CDR2 are KGHSH and LQKENI.

The chain links TRBV7-9 to TRBJ2-7, with 7 bases fitting TRBD1. Trimming at V came to 2 bases and at J to 6 bases, leaving 13 bases not matched to a gene. The CDR3 is 16 residues long. In germline, CDR1 is SEHNR, CDR2 FQNEAQ (reference sequence). CDR3 in amino acids: CASSLRPQGVRVEQYF. CDR3 DNA: TGTGCCAGCAGCTTAAGGCCCCAGGGGGTCCGGGTCGAGCAGTACTTC.

This clonotype occurred many times. One end of the junction does not line up with germline, which may come from a read error. This chain uses TRBV28 with TRBJ2-6; possibly TRBD1 for D (5 bases). Germline lookup yields CDR1 MDHEN and CDR2 SYDVKM. The CDR3 has 15 residues. The CDR3 loop is CASSPVRAGANVQTF. CDR3 bases: TGTGCCAGCAGTCCGGTTAGGGCTGGGGCCAACGTCCAGACTTTC.

In regard to this clonotype: Since a much larger clone is just one base distant, this may be a read error. The chain couples TRBV20-1 to TRBJ2-7, with 9 bases matching TRBD1. The CDR3 totals 12 residues. Per the germline V gene, CDR1 is DFQATT and CDR2 is SNEGSKA (reference sequence). The CDR3 DNA is TGCAGTGCGCAGGACAGGGGTTACGAGCATTACTTC. Its protein product is CSAQDRGYEHYF.

In its sample, this clonotype was seen many times. V is TRBV12-3 or TRBV12-4 and J is TRBJ1-4; D unclear. V lost 6 bases and J lost 8, with 22 bases in between. The length of the CDR3 is 16 residues. The CDR3 DNA reads TGTGCCAGCAGCCTGGCGCATACCGGGCCCTTCGAAAAACTGTTTTTT. Its translation: CASSLAHTGPFEKLFF.

Note on this clonotype: Germline is not matched at one junction end, which may reflect a read error. This chain links TRBV28 with TRBJ2-7, with D possibly matching TRBD1 (6 bases). This CDR3 contains 12 residues. Germline loops: CDR1 MDHEN, CDR2 SYDVKM. This chain's CDR3 is CASSGAGTTLDF. The CDR3 coding sequence is TGTGCCAGCAGTGGAGCCGGGACAACCTTGGACTTC.

This clonotype was seen many times. The chain couples TRBV7-2 to TRBJ2-1, with no clear D. Germline loops: CDR1 SGHTA, CDR2 FQGNSA. V shed 4 bases and J shed 5 bases, with 9 bases lying between them. The CDR3 has 13 amino acids. The CDR3 loop is CASSSYQNNEQFF. In nucleotides, the CDR3 is TGTGCCAGCAGCTCCTACCAGAACAATGAGCAGTTCTTC. Full variable domain (outside the CDR3, taken from reference TRBV7-2 and TRBJ2-1): GAGVSQSPSNKVTEKGKDVELRCDPISGHTALYWYRQSLGQGLEFLIYFQGNSAPDKSGLPSDRFSAERTGGSVSTLTIQRTQQEDSAVYLCASSSYQNNEQFFGPGTRLTVL.

This clonotype was seen ten or more times. J is TRBJ1-5 and V is TRBV4-2; no clear D. Germline lookup yields CDR1 LGHNA and CDR2 YNFKEQ. Trimming removed 2 bases from V and 5 bases from J, with 19 bases in between. The CDR3 runs 17 residues. CDR3 residues: CASSQNGEVRTYQPQHF. The CDR3 DNA is TGTGCCAGCAGCCAAAACGGGGAGGTCAGGACGTATCAGCCCCAGCATTTT.